These 21 T cell receptor beta chains originate from one sample sequenced in a study of blood T cell repertoires in COVID-19. The protocol was immunoSEQ multiplex PCR, while the TCRdb copy is restricted to in-frame clones and leaves out a portion. The repertoire holds roughly 280,000 clones, around 93% seen once, with 2.8% in the top ten. The sequencing sample was made of PBMCs or T cells enriched from blood (not recorded which). The receptors were sampled from a man aged 40-55 years who had been exposed to COVID-19.

The chain carries TRBV4-2 and TRBJ2-2; D possibly corresponds to TRBD2 (5 bases). This CDR3 spans 16 amino acids. Per the germline V gene, CDR1 is LGHNA and CDR2 is YNFKEQ. V gave up 11 bases and J gave up 1 base, with 20 bases separating them. CDR3 in DNA: TGTGCCTCCCGACCGCGGGCGGCGGAGAACACCGGGGAGCTGTTTTTT. This translates into CASRPRAAENTGELFF.

This clone was observed a single time. This chain links TRBV5-1 with TRBJ2-3; a possible D gene is TRBD1 (6 bases). Deletions cut 7 bases from V and 4 bases from J, with 22 bases between. Germline V gene lookup returns CDR1 SGHRS and CDR2 YFSETQ. The CDR3 is made up of 16 amino acids. The chain's CDR3 is CASSLGPGDLPDTQYF. CDR3 nucleotides: TGCGCCAGCTCCCTCGGGCCAGGGGATCTTCCAGATACGCAGTATTTT.

The rearrangement joins TRBV2 to TRBJ1-2; no clear D. V shed 3 bases and J shed 4 bases, with 18 bases lying between them. The CDR3 totals 16 residues. Germline CDR1 and CDR2: SNHLY and FYNNEI. CDR3 nucleotide sequence: TGTGCCAGCAGTGATATCTACGCCAATGCGATCTATGGCTACACCTTC. Its protein is CASSDIYANAIYGYTF.

The rearrangement links TRBV24-1 to TRBJ1-5; the match to TRBD1 covers 9 bases. Germline V gene sequence: CDR1 KGHDR, CDR2 SFDVKD. V shed 4 bases and J 6 bases; nucleotides not matched to a gene: 6. The CDR3 has 15 residues. The CDR3 sequence is CATSEGGQGRQPQHF. For the CDR3, the DNA is TGTGCCACCAGTGAAGGGGGACAGGGCCGTCAGCCCCAGCATTTT.

The V call is TRBV27, the J call TRBJ2-7; perhaps TRBD2 as D (6 bases). The germline CDR1 and CDR2 sequences are MNHEY and SMNVEV (reference sequence). Trimming took 2 bases from V and 0 from J, leaving 11 bases between them. The CDR3 contains 15 residues. CDR3 nucleotide sequence: TGTGCCAGCAGTTTAGCGGGACGGAGCTCCTACGAGCAGTACTTC. Protein sequence: CASSLAGRSSYEQYF.

This chain uses TRBV10-1 with TRBJ1-1; D remains unclear. There are 14 residues in the CDR3. V lost 0 bases and J lost 4, with 9 bases in between. Germline V gene data show CDR1 as WNHNN and CDR2 as SYGVQD (reference sequence). As DNA, the CDR3 is TGCGCCAGCAGTGAGTCGTTCTCCGGCACTGAAGCTTTCTTT. It specifies CASSESFSGTEAFF.

The CDR3 coding sequence is TGCGCCAGCAGCACGGCGGCGAACCGCTACGAGCAGTACTTC. This encodes CASSTAANRYEQYF. The rearrangement links TRBV5-1 to TRBJ2-7; D is unclear. V shed 4 bases and J shed 3 bases, with 14 bases lying between them. CDR1 and CDR2 from the germline V gene are SGHRS and YFSETQ. CDR3 length: 14 amino acids. The entire variable domain, with the rest obtained from reference TRBV5-1 and TRBJ2-7, is as follows: KAGVTQTPRYLIKTRGQQVTLSCSPISGHRSVSWYQQTPGQGLQFLFEYFSETQRNKGNFPGRFSGRQFSNSRSEMNVSTLELGDSALYLCASSTAANRYEQYFGPGTRLTVT.

This chain links TRBV4-1 with TRBJ1-1, with TRBD1 matching 10 bases. Germline V gene sequence: CDR1 MGHRA, CDR2 YSYEKL. After removal of 0 bases from V and 3 bases from J, the junction contained 7 bases not matched to a gene. This CDR3 comprises 17 residues. As DNA, the CDR3 is TGCGCCAGCAGCCAAGAGGGTTACGGACAGGGGGACACTGAAGCTTTCTTT. Translating it yields CASSQEGYGQGDTEAFF.

Only one count was recorded for this clone. The chain employs TRBV27 and TRBJ2-7, with TRBD2 matching 7 bases. Per germline, CDR1 MNHEY and CDR2 SMNVEV (reference sequence). This CDR3 region has 14 residues. The junction had 5 bases not matched to a gene; V was cut back by 0 bases and J by 6 bases. CDR3 bases: TGTGCCAGCAGTTTATCGCGGGAGCTACGCGAGCAGTACTTC. This encodes CASSLSRELREQYF.

V is TRBV11-2 and J is TRBJ2-7, with a weak D call TRBD2 (6 bases). There are 16 residues in the CDR3. Germline-derived CDR1 and CDR2 are SGHAT and FQNNGV. V was pared by 6 bases and J by 2 bases, with 20 bases between. The CDR3 region has the DNA TGTGCCAGCAGGTCTAAGGCCCGGGGACTCCCCTACGAGCAGTACTTC. Translating it yields CASRSKARGLPYEQYF.

The CDR3 DNA reads as TGTGCCAGCAGCCAAGACAGGGGTGGGGCACCCCTCCACTTT. Its protein product is CASSQDRGGAPLHF. The rearrangement joins TRBV7-9 to TRBJ1-6; 8 bases match TRBD1. V lost 5 bases to trimming and J lost 11 bases; unmatched junction nucleotides: 8. Per the germline V gene, CDR1 is SEHNR and CDR2 is FQNEAQ (reference sequence). This CDR3 comprises 14 residues.

The rearrangement joins TRBV28 to TRBJ2-7; unclear D gene. Trimming took off 6 bases at V and 1 base at J, with 19 bases between the two ends. The CDR3 covers 16 residues. From germline, CDR1 is MDHEN and CDR2 SYDVKM. CDR3 in DNA: TGTGCCAGCAGCCCTCCACCGCAGTTGATATCCTACGAGCAGTACTTC. It codes for CASSPPPQLISYEQYF.

The chain has TRBV7-9 and TRBJ2-2; 7 bases map to TRBD2. Germline lookup yields CDR1 SEHNR and CDR2 FQNEAQ (reference sequence). Losses at the gene ends were 6 bases for V and 1 base for J; bases not matched to a gene: 5. The CDR3 has 15 amino acids. The CDR3 nucleotides read TGTGCCAGCAGGCCGCTAGCGGAGAACACCGGGGAGCTGTTTTTT. This gives the protein CASRPLAENTGELFF.

The genes are TRBV7-9 and TRBJ2-3, with 7 bases lining up with TRBD2. CDR3 size: 16 residues. Germline trimming cut 4 bases from V and 0 bases from J; bases unmatched to any gene: 7. From germline, CDR1 is SEHNR and CDR2 FQNEAQ (reference sequence). As DNA, the CDR3 is TGTGCCAGCAGCTCTCTCGGGACTACTAGCACAGATACGCAGTATTTT. Translation: CASSSLGTTSTDTQYF.

The gene calls are TRBV19 and TRBJ2-6, with TRBD1 as a possible D gene (5 bases). CDR1 LNHDA and CDR2 SQIVND come from the germline V gene (reference sequence). The CDR3 consists of 17 residues. Trimming stripped 1 base from V and 0 bases from J, with 10 bases between. The CDR3 nucleotides are TGTGCCAGTAGTATAGGTAACAGGATCTCTGGGGCCAACGTCCTGACTTTC. Its translation is CASSIGNRISGANVLTF.

This rearrangement joins TRBV4-1 to TRBJ2-3; possibly TRBD2 for D (6 bases). This CDR3 contains 18 residues. V lost 2 bases, J lost 2 bases, and 20 bases lay in between. CDR1 and CDR2 from the germline V gene are MGHRA and YSYEKL. CDR3 nucleotide sequence: TGCGCCAGCAGCCAAATCGCGGGACGGGAGTCGATCACAGATACGCAGTATTTT. This encodes CASSQIAGRESITDTQYF.

This chain joins TRBV30 and TRBJ1-4; the match to TRBD1 covers 9 bases. Losses at the gene ends were 3 bases for V and 7 bases for J; bases not matched to a gene: 3. The CDR3 covers 13 residues. The germline CDR1 and CDR2 sequences are GTSNPN and SVGIG (reference sequence). Here the CDR3 reads CAWRTGGSEKLFF. Here the CDR3 DNA reads TGTGCCTGGAGGACAGGGGGATCTGAAAAACTGTTTTTT.

The V and J genes are TRBV11-2 and TRBJ2-3; D uncertain. Trimming cost V 3 bases and J 2 bases, with 12 bases left between them. This CDR3 contains 15 residues. Germline V gene lookup returns CDR1 SGHAT and CDR2 FQNNGV. Here the CDR3 DNA reads TGTGCCAGCAGCTTTTCGGTTTTACTCACAGATACGCAGTATTTT. Translated: CASSFSVLLTDTQYF.

The rearrangement links TRBV29-1 to TRBJ2-7; D unresolved. Germline CDR1 is SQVTM and CDR2 is ANQGSEA. The CDR3 contains 12 residues. The CDR3 is CIRFALYYEQYF. The CDR3 nucleotides read TGCATTCGCTTCGCGCTTTACTACGAGCAGTACTTC.

The V and J genes are TRBV5-4 and TRBJ2-4, with a possible D match to TRBD2 (7 bases). Between the trimmed V and J ends, which lost 4 bases and 3 bases, there was a span of 17 bases. This CDR3 is 16 amino acids long. Germline V lookup: CDR1 SGHNT, CDR2 YYREEE (reference sequence). The DNA for the CDR3 is TGTGCCAGCAGCCCGGACGGGGGGCATGTCAAAAACATTCAGTACTTC. This translates into CASSPDGGHVKNIQYF.

The CDR3, as DNA: TGTGCCAGCAACCAGGACAGGGCCTATGGCTACACCTTC. Its protein product is CASNQDRAYGYTF. The chain couples TRBV28 to TRBJ1-2; the match to TRBD1 covers 8 bases. This CDR3 has 13 amino acids. Germline loops: CDR1 MDHEN, CDR2 SYDVKM. V trimming: 7 bases; J trimming: 4 bases; junction bases outside the gene matches: 5.